These T cell receptor beta chains were read from a single sample in a study of T cell clonotyping in hematopoietic cell transplantation. Sequencing was performed with immunoSEQ multiplex PCR; in TCRdb, only in-frame clones are kept and a portion is missing. The sample holds about 27,000 clones; around 70% are singletons and the top ten take about 6.5%. Sample: peripheral blood mononuclear cells, taken before stem cell transplant. These receptors were obtained from a middle-aged man with myelodysplastic syndrome. Some clones in this sample may be carry-over from other donors' samples. The CDR3 runs from the conserved cysteine through the conserved F or W. Fields, in order: J gene, D gene, clone size, V gene, CDR3 protein, CDR3 DNA. The D gene is left open where the match is weak. A row's size may be missing; if present it is once, few, many or a size class.

j_call: TRBJ2-7
d_call: .
clone_size: .
v_call: TRBV30
cdr3_aa: CAWSVASEPYEQYF
cdr3_nt: TGTGCCTGGAGTGTAGCCAGCGAGCCTTACGAGCAGTACTTC

j_call: TRBJ1-2
d_call: .
clone_size: few
v_call: TRBV30
cdr3_aa: CAWSVKGVVGYTF
cdr3_nt: TGTGCCTGGAGTGTAAAGGGGGTGGTTGGCTACACCTTC

j_call: TRBJ2-2
d_call: .
clone_size: once
v_call: TRBV4-1
cdr3_aa: CASSPRSPNGELFF
cdr3_nt: TGCGCCAGCAGCCCCCGATCCCCTAACGGGGAGCTGTTTTTT

j_call: TRBJ1-1
d_call: TRBD1
clone_size: once
v_call: TRBV30
cdr3_aa: CAWSRPDRPKAFF
cdr3_nt: TGTGCCTGGAGTCGTCCGGACAGGCCTAAAGCTTTCTTT

j_call: TRBJ2-3
d_call: TRBD2
clone_size: .
v_call: TRBV19
cdr3_aa: CASRLAGSDTQYF
cdr3_nt: TGTGCCAGTAGACTAGCGGGATCAGATACGCAGTATTTT

j_call: TRBJ2-7
d_call: .
clone_size: .
v_call: TRBV30
cdr3_aa: CAWRPDSSYEQYF
cdr3_nt: TGTGCCTGGAGGCCGGACTCATCCTACGAGCAGTACTTC

j_call: TRBJ2-1
d_call: .
clone_size: .
v_call: TRBV6-5
cdr3_aa: CASSNGQEQFF
cdr3_nt: TGTGCCAGCAGCAATGGACAGGAGCAGTTCTTC

j_call: TRBJ1-5
d_call: .
clone_size: .
v_call: TRBV6-5
cdr3_aa: CASSPSAIQPQHF
cdr3_nt: TGTGCCAGCAGCCCCTCGGCAATTCAGCCCCAGCATTTT

j_call: TRBJ1-2
d_call: .
clone_size: .
v_call: TRBV7-3
cdr3_aa: CASSYYIPLDYGYTF
cdr3_nt: TGTGCCAGCAGCTACTACATACCCTTAGACTATGGCTACACCTTC

j_call: TRBJ2-3
d_call: TRBD2
clone_size: .
v_call: TRBV29-1
cdr3_aa: CSVEGRTSGRPDTQYF
cdr3_nt: TGCAGCGTTGAAGGGAGAACTAGCGGGAGGCCAGATACGCAGTATTTT

j_call: TRBJ1-4
d_call: .
clone_size: .
v_call: TRBV6-1
cdr3_aa: CASSGVSQATNEKLFF
cdr3_nt: TGTGCCAGCAGTGGGGTCAGCCAGGCAACTAATGAAAAACTGTTTTTT

j_call: TRBJ2-7
d_call: .
clone_size: few
v_call: TRBV6-5
cdr3_aa: CASKTAYEQYF
cdr3_nt: TGTGCCAGCAAAACCGCTTATGAGCAGTACTTC

j_call: TRBJ2-1
d_call: TRBD1
clone_size: .
v_call: TRBV6-5
cdr3_aa: CASSYKGAMVNEQFF
cdr3_nt: TGTGCCAGCAGTTATAAGGGGGCGATGGTCAATGAGCAGTTCTTC

j_call: TRBJ1-6
d_call: .
clone_size: few
v_call: TRBV15
cdr3_aa: CATSRDQDSPLHF
cdr3_nt: TGTGCCACCAGCAGAGATCAGGATTCACCCCTCCACTTT

j_call: TRBJ1-2
d_call: .
clone_size: .
v_call: TRBV5-1
cdr3_aa: CASSLGGTSYGYTF
cdr3_nt: TGCGCCAGCAGCTTGGGGGGGACAAGCTATGGCTACACCTTC

j_call: TRBJ2-7
d_call: .
clone_size: .
v_call: TRBV2
cdr3_aa: CASSVGYEQYF
cdr3_nt: TGTGCCAGCAGTGTGGGTTACGAGCAGTACTTC

j_call: TRBJ1-2
d_call: TRBD1
clone_size: .
v_call: TRBV5-4
cdr3_aa: CASSWIGTEFILTF
cdr3_nt: TGTGCCAGCAGCTGGATCGGGACAGAGTTTATCCTCACCTTC

j_call: TRBJ1-5
d_call: .
clone_size: .
v_call: TRBV25-1
cdr3_aa: CASSASRDTFNQPQHF
cdr3_nt: TGTGCCAGCAGTGCGTCCCGGGACACGTTCAATCAGCCCCAGCATTTT

j_call: TRBJ1-1
d_call: .
clone_size: .
v_call: TRBV30
cdr3_aa: CACYGASAEAFF
cdr3_nt: TGTGCCTGTTACGGGGCAAGCGCTGAAGCTTTCTTT

j_call: TRBJ1-6
d_call: TRBD1
clone_size: .
v_call: TRBV6-1
cdr3_aa: CASTDRGRGLALHF
cdr3_nt: TGTGCCAGCACAGACAGGGGGCGCGGTTTGGCCCTCCACTTT

j_call: TRBJ2-7
d_call: .
clone_size: .
v_call: TRBV19
cdr3_aa: CASSRGHSIVHEQYF
cdr3_nt: TGTGCCAGTAGTAGGGGCCATTCGATAGTCCACGAGCAGTACTTC

j_call: TRBJ1-5
d_call: .
clone_size: .
v_call: TRBV30
cdr3_aa: CAWSKGVGTNQPQHF
cdr3_nt: TGTGCCTGGAGTAAGGGGGTAGGGACGAATCAGCCCCAGCATTTT

j_call: TRBJ2-5
d_call: TRBD1
clone_size: .
v_call: TRBV28
cdr3_aa: CASSFNEGAIGETQYF
cdr3_nt: TGTGCCAGCAGTTTCAATGAGGGGGCAATAGGAGAGACCCAGTACTTC

j_call: TRBJ2-7
d_call: .
clone_size: few
v_call: TRBV25-1
cdr3_aa: CASGPGTGLYEQYF
cdr3_nt: TGTGCCAGCGGGCCGGGAACAGGGCTCTACGAGCAGTACTTC

j_call: TRBJ1-1
d_call: TRBD1
clone_size: .
v_call: TRBV14
cdr3_aa: CASSPLDRGTEAFF
cdr3_nt: TGTGCCAGCAGCCCGTTGGACAGGGGCACTGAAGCTTTCTTT

j_call: TRBJ2-3
d_call: .
clone_size: few
v_call: TRBV29-1
cdr3_aa: CSVDSTYSTDTQYF
cdr3_nt: TGCAGCGTTGACTCGACATATAGCACAGATACGCAGTATTTT

j_call: TRBJ1-2
d_call: .
clone_size: .
v_call: TRBV7-2
cdr3_aa: CASSLEGPFNYGYTF
cdr3_nt: TGTGCCAGCAGCTTAGAGGGCCCATTTAACTATGGCTACACCTTC

j_call: TRBJ1-5
d_call: .
clone_size: .
v_call: TRBV28
cdr3_aa: CASSSANQPQHF
cdr3_nt: TGTGCCAGCAGTTCGGCGAATCAGCCCCAGCATTTT

j_call: TRBJ2-7
d_call: .
clone_size: .
v_call: TRBV9
cdr3_aa: CASSPRGLPSYEQYF
cdr3_nt: TGTGCCAGCAGCCCCAGGGGTCTTCCCTCCTACGAGCAGTACTTC

j_call: TRBJ2-7
d_call: .
clone_size: .
v_call: TRBV14
cdr3_aa: CASSQEITYEQYF
cdr3_nt: TGTGCCAGCAGCCAAGAGATAACCTACGAGCAGTACTTC

j_call: TRBJ2-7
d_call: .
clone_size: .
v_call: TRBV7-2
cdr3_aa: CASTKGQGFNEQYF
cdr3_nt: TGTGCCAGCACCAAGGGGCAGGGGTTCAACGAGCAGTACTTC

j_call: TRBJ2-2
d_call: .
clone_size: .
v_call: TRBV6-5
cdr3_aa: CASIENTGELFF
cdr3_nt: TGTGCCAGCATAGAGAACACCGGGGAGCTGTTTTTT

j_call: TRBJ1-2
d_call: .
clone_size: .
v_call: TRBV29-1
cdr3_aa: CSVEDWVTGVPYGYTF
cdr3_nt: TGCAGCGTTGAAGACTGGGTTACAGGCGTTCCCTATGGCTACACCTTC

j_call: TRBJ1-2
d_call: .
clone_size: medium-sized
v_call: TRBV29-1
cdr3_aa: CSVEEGNYGYTF
cdr3_nt: TGCAGCGTTGAGGAAGGGAACTATGGCTACACCTTC

j_call: TRBJ1-2
d_call: .
clone_size: few
v_call: TRBV6-5
cdr3_aa: CASSYSMVDIEGYTF
cdr3_nt: TGTGCCAGCAGTTACTCGATGGTCGATATAGAGGGCTACACCTTC

j_call: TRBJ2-5
d_call: TRBD2
clone_size: .
v_call: TRBV7-2
cdr3_aa: CASSQSTWTRGQETQYF
cdr3_nt: TGTGCCAGCAGCCAAAGTACTTGGACTAGGGGCCAAGAGACCCAGTACTTC

j_call: TRBJ2-7
d_call: .
clone_size: .
v_call: TRBV27
cdr3_aa: CASSLGRERTYEQYF
cdr3_nt: TGTGCCAGCAGTTTGGGTAGAGAGCGGACCTACGAGCAGTACTTC

j_call: TRBJ2-1
d_call: .
clone_size: .
v_call: TRBV19
cdr3_aa: CASSSVEGTEQFF
cdr3_nt: TGTGCCAGTAGCTCGGTGGAGGGGACTGAGCAGTTCTTC

j_call: TRBJ2-7
d_call: .
clone_size: .
v_call: TRBV30
cdr3_aa: CAWSVQALQYF
cdr3_nt: TGTGCCTGGAGTGTACAAGCTCTGCAGTACTTC

j_call: TRBJ2-1
d_call: TRBD2
clone_size: few
v_call: TRBV9
cdr3_aa: CASSELATYNEQFF
cdr3_nt: TGTGCCAGCAGCGAACTAGCGACTTACAATGAGCAGTTCTTC

j_call: TRBJ1-5
d_call: TRBD1
clone_size: few
v_call: TRBV27
cdr3_aa: CASSGQGRGNQPQHF
cdr3_nt: TGTGCCAGCAGTGGACAGGGGAGAGGCAATCAGCCCCAGCATTTT

j_call: TRBJ2-6
d_call: .
clone_size: few
v_call: TRBV30
cdr3_aa: CAWSVLSGGASVLTF
cdr3_nt: TGTGCCTGGAGTGTATTATCGGGCGGTGCCTCTGTCCTGACTTTC

j_call: TRBJ1-2
d_call: TRBD1
clone_size: .
v_call: TRBV28
cdr3_aa: CASSSPGQNMDYGYTF
cdr3_nt: TGTGCCAGCAGTTCCCCGGGACAGAATATGGACTATGGCTACACCTTC

j_call: TRBJ1-5
d_call: .
clone_size: once
v_call: TRBV28
cdr3_aa: CASSTPQGPQPQHF
cdr3_nt: TGTGCCAGCAGTACGCCACAGGGTCCTCAGCCCCAGCATTTT

j_call: TRBJ2-7
d_call: .
clone_size: .
v_call: TRBV6-5
cdr3_aa: CASSLNGPSYEQYF
cdr3_nt: TGTGCCAGCAGTTTAAACGGCCCCTCCTACGAGCAGTACTTC

j_call: TRBJ1-2
d_call: TRBD1
clone_size: .
v_call: TRBV6-5
cdr3_aa: CASRTGLRYGYTF
cdr3_nt: TGTGCCAGCCGGACAGGTCTTAGGTATGGCTACACCTTC

j_call: TRBJ1-2
d_call: .
clone_size: .
v_call: TRBV9
cdr3_aa: CASSVGGDYGYTF
cdr3_nt: TGTGCCAGCAGCGTGGGAGGTGACTATGGCTACACCTTC

j_call: TRBJ1-5
d_call: .
clone_size: .
v_call: TRBV5-1
cdr3_aa: CASSQDTGRNQPQHF
cdr3_nt: TGCGCCAGCAGCCAAGACACTGGTCGCAATCAGCCCCAGCATTTT

j_call: TRBJ2-1
d_call: TRBD2
clone_size: .
v_call: TRBV6-5
cdr3_aa: CASSYQGTSGEEKQFF
cdr3_nt: TGTGCCAGCAGTTACCAAGGGACTAGCGGGGAGGAAAAGCAGTTCTTC